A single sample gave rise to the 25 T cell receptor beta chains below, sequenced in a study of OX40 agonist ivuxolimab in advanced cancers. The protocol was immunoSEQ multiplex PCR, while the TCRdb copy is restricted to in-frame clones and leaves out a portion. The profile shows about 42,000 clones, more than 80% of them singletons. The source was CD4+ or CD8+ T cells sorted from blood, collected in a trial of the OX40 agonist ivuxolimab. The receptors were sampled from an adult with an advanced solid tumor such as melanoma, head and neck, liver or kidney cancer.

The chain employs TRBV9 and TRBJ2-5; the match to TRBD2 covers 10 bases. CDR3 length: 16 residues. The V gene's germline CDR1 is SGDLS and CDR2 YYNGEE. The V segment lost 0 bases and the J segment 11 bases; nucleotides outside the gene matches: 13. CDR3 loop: CASSVGGLAGVGEQYF. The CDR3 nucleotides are TGTGCCAGCAGCGTAGGAGGGCTAGCGGGAGTCGGAGAGCAGTACTTC.

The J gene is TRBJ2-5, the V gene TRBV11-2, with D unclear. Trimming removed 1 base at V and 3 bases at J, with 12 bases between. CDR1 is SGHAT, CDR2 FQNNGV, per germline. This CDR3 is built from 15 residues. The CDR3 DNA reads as TGTGCCAGCAGCTTAGTTATCTCCGCGGAAGAGACCCAGTACTTC. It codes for CASSLVISAEETQYF.

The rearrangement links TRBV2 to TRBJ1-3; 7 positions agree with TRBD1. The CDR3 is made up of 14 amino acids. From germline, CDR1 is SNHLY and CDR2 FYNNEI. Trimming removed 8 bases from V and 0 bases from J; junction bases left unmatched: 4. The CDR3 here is CASGQADSGNTIYF. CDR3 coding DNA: TGTGCCAGCGGACAGGCGGACTCTGGAAACACCATATATTTT. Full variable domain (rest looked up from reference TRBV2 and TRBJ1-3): EPEVTQTPSHQVTQMGQEVILRCVPISNHLYFYWYRQILGQKVEFLVSFYNNEISEKSEIFDDQFSVERPDGSNFTLKIRSTKLEDSAMYFCASGQADSGNTIYFGEGSWLTVV.

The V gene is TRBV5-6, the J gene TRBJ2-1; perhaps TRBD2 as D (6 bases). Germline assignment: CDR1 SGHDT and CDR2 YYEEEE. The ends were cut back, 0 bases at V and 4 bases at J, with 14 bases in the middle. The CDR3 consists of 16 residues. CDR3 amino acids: CASSLEGLAYYNEQFF. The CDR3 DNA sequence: TGTGCCAGCAGCTTGGAGGGGCTAGCGTATTACAATGAGCAGTTCTTC.

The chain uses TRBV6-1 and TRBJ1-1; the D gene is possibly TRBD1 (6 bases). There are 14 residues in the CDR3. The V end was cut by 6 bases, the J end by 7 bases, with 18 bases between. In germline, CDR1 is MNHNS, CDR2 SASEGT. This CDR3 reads CASSVTGLSVEAFF. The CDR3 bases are TGTGCCAGCAGCGTTACAGGGCTCTCTGTTGAAGCTTTCTTT.

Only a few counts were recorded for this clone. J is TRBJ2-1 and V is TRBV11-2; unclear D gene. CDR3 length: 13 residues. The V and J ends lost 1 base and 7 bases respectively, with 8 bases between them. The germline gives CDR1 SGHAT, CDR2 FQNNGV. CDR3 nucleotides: TGTGCCAGCAGCTTAGTGGCAGAAAATGAGCAGTTCTTC. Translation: CASSLVAENEQFF.

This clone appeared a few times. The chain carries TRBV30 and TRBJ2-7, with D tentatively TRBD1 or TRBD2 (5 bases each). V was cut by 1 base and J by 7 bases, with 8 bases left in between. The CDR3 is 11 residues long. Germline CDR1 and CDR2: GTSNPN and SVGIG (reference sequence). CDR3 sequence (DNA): TGTGCCTGGAGTGGAGAGGGGGAGCAGTACTTC. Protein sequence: CAWSGEGEQYF.

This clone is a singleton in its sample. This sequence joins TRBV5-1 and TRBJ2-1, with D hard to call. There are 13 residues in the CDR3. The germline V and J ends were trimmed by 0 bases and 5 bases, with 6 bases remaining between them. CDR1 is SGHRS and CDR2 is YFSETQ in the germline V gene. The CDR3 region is CASSLVPDNEQFF. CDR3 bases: TGCGCCAGCAGCTTGGTCCCAGACAATGAGCAGTTCTTC.

CDR3 region: CASSLDGESGLPFYGYTF. As DNA, the CDR3 is TGTGCCAGCAGCTTAGATGGGGAGTCGGGCCTTCCCTTCTATGGCTACACCTTC. This rearrangement joins TRBV11-2 to TRBJ1-2, with no clear D. From germline, CDR1 is SGHAT and CDR2 FQNNGV. This CDR3 contains 18 residues. V lost 0 bases to trimming and J lost 4 bases, with 21 bases between them.

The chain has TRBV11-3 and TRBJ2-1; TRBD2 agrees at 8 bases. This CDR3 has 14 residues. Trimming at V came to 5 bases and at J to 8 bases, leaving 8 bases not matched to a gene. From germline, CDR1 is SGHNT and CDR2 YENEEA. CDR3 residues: CASSPRTSTDEQFF. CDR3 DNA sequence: TGTGCCAGCAGCCCCCGGACTAGCACCGATGAGCAGTTCTTC.

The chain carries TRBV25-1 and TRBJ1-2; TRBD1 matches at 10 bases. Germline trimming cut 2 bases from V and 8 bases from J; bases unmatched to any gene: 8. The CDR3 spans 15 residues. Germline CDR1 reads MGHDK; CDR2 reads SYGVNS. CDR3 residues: CASSEIRDRGQGYTF. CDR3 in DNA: TGTGCCAGCAGTGAAATCCGGGACAGGGGCCAGGGCTACACCTTC.

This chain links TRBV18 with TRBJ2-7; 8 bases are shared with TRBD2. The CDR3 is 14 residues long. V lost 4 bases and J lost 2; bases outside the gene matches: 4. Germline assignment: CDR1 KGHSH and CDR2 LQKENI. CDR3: CASSLAGTTYEQYF. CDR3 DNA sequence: TGTGCCAGCTCACTAGCGGGAACGACCTACGAGCAGTACTTC.

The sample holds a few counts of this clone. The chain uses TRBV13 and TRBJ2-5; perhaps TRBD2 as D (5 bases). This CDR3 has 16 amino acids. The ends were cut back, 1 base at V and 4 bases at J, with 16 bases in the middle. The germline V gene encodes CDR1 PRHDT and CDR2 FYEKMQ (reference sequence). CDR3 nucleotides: TGTGCCAGCAGCTTAGCAAGCGGAGGCTACCGAGAGACCCAGTACTTC. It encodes CASSLASGGYRETQYF.

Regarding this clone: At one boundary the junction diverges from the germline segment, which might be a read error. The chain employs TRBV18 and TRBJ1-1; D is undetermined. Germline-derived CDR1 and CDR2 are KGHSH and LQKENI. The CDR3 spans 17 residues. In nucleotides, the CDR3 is TGTGCCAGCTCGCCACTCCGGGGTGAGAGCGTAAACACTGAAGCTTTCTTT. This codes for CASSPLRGESVNTEAFF.

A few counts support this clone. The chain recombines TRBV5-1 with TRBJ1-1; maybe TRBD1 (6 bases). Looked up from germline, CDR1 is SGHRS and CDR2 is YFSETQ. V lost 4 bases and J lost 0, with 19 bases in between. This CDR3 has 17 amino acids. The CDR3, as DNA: TGCGCCAGCAGCCCAACACCCCCAGGGGCCTTGAACACTGAAGCTTTCTTT. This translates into CASSPTPPGALNTEAFF.

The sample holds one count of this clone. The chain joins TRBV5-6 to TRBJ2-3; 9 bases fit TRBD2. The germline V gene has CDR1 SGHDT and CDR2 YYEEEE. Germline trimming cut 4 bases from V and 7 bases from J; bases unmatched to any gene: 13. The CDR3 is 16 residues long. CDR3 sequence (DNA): TGTGCCAGCAGCCGGTTACCGGGACTAGCAAGAAATACGCAGTATTTT. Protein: CASSRLPGLARNTQYF.

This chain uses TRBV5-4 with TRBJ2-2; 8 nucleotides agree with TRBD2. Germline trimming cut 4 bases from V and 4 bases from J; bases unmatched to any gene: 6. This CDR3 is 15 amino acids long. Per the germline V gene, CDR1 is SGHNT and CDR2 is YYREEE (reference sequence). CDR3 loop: CASSGPGGPTGELFF. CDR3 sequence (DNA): TGTGCCAGCAGCGGTCCGGGAGGGCCCACCGGGGAGCTGTTTTTT.

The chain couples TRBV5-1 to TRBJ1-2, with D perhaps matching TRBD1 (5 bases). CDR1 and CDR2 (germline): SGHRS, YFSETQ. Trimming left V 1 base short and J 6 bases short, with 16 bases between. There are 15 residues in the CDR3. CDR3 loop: CASSLQGFKGDGYTF. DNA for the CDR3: TGCGCCAGCAGCTTGCAGGGTTTTAAGGGTGATGGCTACACCTTC.

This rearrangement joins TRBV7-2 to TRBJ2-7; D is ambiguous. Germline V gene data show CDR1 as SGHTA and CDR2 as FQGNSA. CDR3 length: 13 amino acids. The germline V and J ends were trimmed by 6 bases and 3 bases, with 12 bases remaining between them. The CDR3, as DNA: TGTGCCAGCAGTGACCACTACAACTACGAGCAGTACTTC. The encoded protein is CASSDHYNYEQYF.

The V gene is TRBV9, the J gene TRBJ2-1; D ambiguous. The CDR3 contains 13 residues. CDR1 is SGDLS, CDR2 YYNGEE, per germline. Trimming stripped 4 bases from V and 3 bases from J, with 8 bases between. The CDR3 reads CASSLNSYNEQFF. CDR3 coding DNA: TGTGCCAGCAGCCTAAACAGCTACAATGAGCAGTTCTTC.

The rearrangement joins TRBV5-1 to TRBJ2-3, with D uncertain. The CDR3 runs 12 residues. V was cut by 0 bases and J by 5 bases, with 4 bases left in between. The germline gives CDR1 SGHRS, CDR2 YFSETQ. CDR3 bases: TGCGCCAGCAGCTTGGGAGGAGATACGCAGTATTTT. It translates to CASSLGGDTQYF.

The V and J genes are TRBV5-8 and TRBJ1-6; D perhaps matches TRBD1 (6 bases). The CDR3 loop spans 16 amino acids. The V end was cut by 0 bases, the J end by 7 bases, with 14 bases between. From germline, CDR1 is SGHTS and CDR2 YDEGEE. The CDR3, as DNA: TGTGCCAGCAGCTTGGCCAGGCACAGGGCGAATTCACCCCTCCACTTT. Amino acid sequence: CASSLARHRANSPLHF.

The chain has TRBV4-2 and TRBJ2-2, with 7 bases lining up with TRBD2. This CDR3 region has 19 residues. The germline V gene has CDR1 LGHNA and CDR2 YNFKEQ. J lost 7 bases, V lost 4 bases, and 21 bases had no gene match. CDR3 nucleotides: TGTGCCAGCAGCCTATACCCCGGGAGGCCTGAAAGAAGTGACGGGGAGCTGTTTTTT. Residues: CASSLYPGRPERSDGELFF.

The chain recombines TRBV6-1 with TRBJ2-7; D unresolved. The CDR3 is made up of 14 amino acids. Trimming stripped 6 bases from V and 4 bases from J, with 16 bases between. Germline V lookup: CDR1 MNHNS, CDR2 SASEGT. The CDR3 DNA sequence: TGTGCCAGCAGGGTGTTTTCTGGTGCTTACGAGCAGTACGTC. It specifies CASRVFSGAYEQYV.

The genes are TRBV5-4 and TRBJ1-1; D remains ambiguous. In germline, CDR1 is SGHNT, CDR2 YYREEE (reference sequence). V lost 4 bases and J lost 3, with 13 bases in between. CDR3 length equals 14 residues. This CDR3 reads CASSAGILDTEAFF. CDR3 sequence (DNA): TGTGCCAGCAGCGCGGGTATCCTGGACACTGAAGCTTTCTTT.